Presented here are 9 T cell receptor beta chains from one specimen sequenced in a study of response to subunit inactivated influenza vaccine. MiXCR was run by TCRdb on the RT-PCR reads, yielding one entry per CDR3 protein. The data show hundreds of thousands of distinct CDR3 sequences, more than 15% seen once. Material: PBMCs from blood, obtained 11 to 12 days after vaccination. These receptors originate from a man aged 45-60 years who received an inactivated influenza vaccine.

This clonotype was seen more than once but under ten times. The chain employs TRBV5-1 and TRBJ1-4, with 9 nucleotides matching TRBD1. Germline loops: CDR1 SGHRS, CDR2 YFSETQ. J gave up 8 bases and V 0 bases, and 8 bases lay outside the gene matches. CDR3 length: 16 residues. The CDR3 DNA reads as TGCGCCAGCAGCTTGGGGTCAGGACAGGGGCGCGAAAAACTGTTTTTT. Protein: CASSLGSGQGREKLFF.

This clonotype came up a few times. The chain has TRBV4-3 and TRBJ2-2; D unresolved. V dropped 0 bases and J dropped 1 base, with 9 bases sitting between them. Germline V gene sequence: CDR1 LGHNA, CDR2 YSLEER. The CDR3 sequence is 16 residues long. The DNA of the CDR3 is TGCGCCAGCAGCCAAGAAGCCAACAAGAACACCGGGGAGCTGTTTTTT. Residues: CASSQEANKNTGELFF.

The chain links TRBV18 to TRBJ2-5; TRBD1 matches at 10 bases. J gave up 2 bases and V 4 bases, and 7 bases lay outside the gene matches. Germline V gives CDR1 KGHSH, CDR2 LQKENI. CDR3 size: 16 residues. The CDR3 nucleotides read TGTGCCAGCTCACTCGGACAGGGGGAGCGGCAAGAGACCCAGTACTTC. Its translation is CASSLGQGERQETQYF.

This sequence joins TRBV20-1 and TRBJ1-2, with 8 positions matching TRBD1. The CDR3 is 14 amino acids. The germline V gene encodes CDR1 DFQATT and CDR2 SNEGSKA (reference sequence). With 6 bases clipped from V and 4 bases from J, the junction kept 10 bases outside the gene matches. The CDR3 DNA follows: TGCAGTGCCTATTCGACAGGGGCGAGCTATGGCTACACCTTC. As protein: CSAYSTGASYGYTF.

This clonotype was picked up a small number of times. This chain joins TRBV7-6 and TRBJ2-3, with D unresolved. Trimming took off 0 bases at V and 2 bases at J, with 3 bases between the two ends. Looked up from germline, CDR1 is SGHVS and CDR2 is FNYEAQ. The CDR3 spans 13 residues. DNA for the CDR3: TGTGCCAGCAGCTTAGCAATCACAGATACGCAGTATTTT. It encodes CASSLAITDTQYF.

The chain combines TRBV5-8 with TRBJ2-3; no firm D call. V lost 0 bases to trimming and J lost 4 bases, with 6 bases between them. The CDR3 length is 13 residues. The germline V gene encodes CDR1 SGHTS and CDR2 YDEGEE. In nucleotides, the CDR3 is TGTGCCAGCAGCTTGGTGTTGGCAGATACGCAGTATTTT. It translates to CASSLVLADTQYF.

The chain joins TRBV4-1 to TRBJ2-7; weak D call: TRBD1 (6 bases). The CDR3 runs 14 residues. The V end was cut by 2 bases, the J end by 4 bases, with 12 bases between. Germline CDR1 and CDR2: MGHRA and YSYEKL. This chain's CDR3 is CASSQLDRFYEQYF. CDR3 DNA sequence: TGCGCCAGCAGCCAACTAGACAGGTTTTACGAGCAGTACTTC.

The chain has TRBV20-1 and TRBJ2-1, with 7 nucleotides matching TRBD2. Germline assignment: CDR1 DFQATT and CDR2 SNEGSKA (reference sequence). V shed 7 bases, J shed 8 bases, and the junction held 14 bases outside the gene matches. The CDR3 runs to 14 residues. For the CDR3, the DNA is TGCAGTGATCGAACTAGCGAAAGAGGTGATGAGCAGTTCTTC. Its protein product is CSDRTSERGDEQFF.

A few counts support this clonotype. The rearrangement links TRBV7-3 to TRBJ2-3; 14 positions agree with TRBD2. Looked up from germline, CDR1 is SGHTA and CDR2 is FQGTGA. The trim removed 5 bases at V and 8 bases at J, leaving 6 bases unmatched. This CDR3 has 15 amino acids. The CDR3 here is CASSPTSGRGGTQYF. CDR3 bases: TGTGCCAGCAGCCCGACTAGCGGGAGGGGAGGTACGCAGTATTTT. The full variable domain, completed using reference TRBV7-3 and TRBJ2-3, is GAGVSQTPSNKVTEKGKYVELRCDPISGHTALYWYRQSLGQGPEFLIYFQGTGAADDSGLPNDRFFAVRPEGSVSTLKIQRTERGDSAVYLCASSPTSGRGGTQYFGPGTRLTVL.